Below, 24 T cell receptor beta chains from the same sample are listed, as sequenced in a study of blood T cell repertoires in COVID-19. Profiling relied on immunoSEQ multiplex PCR, and the TCRdb table lists in-frame clones only, not all of them. The sample records over 200,000 clones, around 90% being singletons. The sequencing sample was made of PBMCs or T cells enriched from blood (not recorded which). All receptors come from a man aged 25 to 40 who had been exposed to COVID-19.

The V gene is TRBV7-3, the J gene TRBJ2-7; TRBD2 is a possible D gene (6 bases). The CDR3 contains 14 residues. Germline loops: CDR1 SGHTA, CDR2 FQGTGA. V was shortened by 2 bases and J by 5 bases, with 13 bases between the two germline ends. CDR3 sequence: CASSLGGKTNEQYF. The CDR3, as DNA: TGTGCCAGCAGCTTAGGGGGGAAGACTAACGAGCAGTACTTC.

The chain combines TRBV10-1 with TRBJ1-6, with D maybe TRBD1 (5 bases). The germline gives CDR1 WNHNN, CDR2 SYGVQD (reference sequence). V lost 4 bases and J lost 6, with 7 bases in between. The CDR3 loop spans 13 amino acids. The DNA of the CDR3 is TGCGCCAGCAGTGTTGACAGTAATTCACCCCTCCACTTT. This encodes CASSVDSNSPLHF.

J is TRBJ1-2 and V is TRBV6-4, with D possibly being TRBD1 (5 bases). The germline gives CDR1 MRHNA, CDR2 SNTAGT. V was pared by 0 bases and J by 0 bases, with 11 bases between. The CDR3 consists of 16 residues. Written as DNA, the CDR3 is TGTGCCAGCAGTGACTCCAGTTTAGGGGCTAACTATGGCTACACCTTC. This encodes CASSDSSLGANYGYTF.

The V and J genes are TRBV7-7 and TRBJ2-5; no definite D call. Germline values: CDR1 SSHAT, CDR2 FNYEAQ (reference sequence). V was cut by 4 bases and J by 5 bases, with 14 bases left in between. The CDR3 is made up of 14 amino acids. CDR3 bases: TGTGCCAGCAGCTCCCCGGAGATGGGTGAGACCCAGTACTTC. Protein product: CASSSPEMGETQYF. The full variable domain, its missing parts supplied by reference TRBV7-7 and TRBJ2-5, is GAGVSQSPRYKVTKRGQDVTLRCDPISSHATLYWYQQALGQGPEFLTYFNYEAQPDKSGLPSDRFSAERPEGSISTLTIQRTEQRDSAMYRCASSSPEMGETQYFGPGTRLLVL.

The V and J genes are TRBV11-2 and TRBJ2-7; possible D gene TRBD2, 6 bases. The CDR3 loop spans 15 amino acids. V was pared by 4 bases and J by 8 bases, with 21 bases between. Germline lookup yields CDR1 SGHAT and CDR2 FQNNGV. The CDR3 DNA sequence: TGTGCCAGCAGCTCCTCTGGGGGACTCTTGAGGAAGCAGTACTTC. Its protein product is CASSSSGGLLRKQYF. The entire variable domain, with the rest obtained from reference TRBV11-2 and TRBJ2-7, is as follows: EAGVAQSPRYKIIEKRQSVAFWCNPISGHATLYWYQQILGQGPKLLIQFQNNGVVDDSQLPKDRFSAERLKGVDSTLKIQPAKLEDSAVYLCASSSSGGLLRKQYFGPGTRLTVT.

This clone was seen only a few times. The chain recombines TRBV27 with TRBJ2-1; a possible D gene is TRBD1 (5 bases). Trimming removed 6 bases at V and 0 bases at J, with 9 bases between. The CDR3 sequence is 14 residues long. CDR1 MNHEY and CDR2 SMNVEV come from the germline V gene (reference sequence). The CDR3 DNA reads as TGTGCCAGCAGGGGCGACAGCTCCTACAATGAGCAGTTCTTC. Translation: CASRGDSSYNEQFF.

The chain combines TRBV4-1 with TRBJ1-3; weak D call: TRBD1 (5 bases). CDR1 and CDR2 (germline): MGHRA, YSYEKL. Trimming cost V 4 bases and J 2 bases, with 9 bases left between them. The CDR3 is 14 residues long. The CDR3 sequence: CASSLGVAGNTIYF. For the CDR3, the DNA is TGCGCCAGCAGCCTAGGGGTTGCTGGAAACACCATATATTTT.

The chain carries TRBV4-1 and TRBJ2-2; D may be TRBD2 (6 bases). This CDR3 has 19 residues. Trimming took off 4 bases at V and 0 bases at J, with 21 bases between the two ends. Germline CDR1 and CDR2: MGHRA and YSYEKL. In DNA, the CDR3 is TGCGCCAGCAGCCTATCAAGGAGCGGGTCCAATGCGAACACCGGGGAGCTGTTTTTT. This encodes CASSLSRSGSNANTGELFF.

This chain links TRBV19 with TRBJ2-2; TRBD1 matches at 9 bases. There are 16 residues in the CDR3. The trim removed 2 bases at V and 6 bases at J, leaving 7 bases unmatched. Germline V CDR1 and CDR2: LNHDA, SQIVND (reference sequence). The CDR3 sequence is CASSINTGGAAGELFF. CDR3 coding DNA: TGTGCCAGTAGTATAAATACAGGGGGCGCCGCCGGGGAGCTGTTTTTT.

This chain links TRBV7-2 with TRBJ2-1; D is uncertain. The germline V gene encodes CDR1 SGHTA and CDR2 FQGNSA. The CDR3 sequence is 16 residues long. The V gene lost 4 bases and the J gene lost 4 bases, with 17 bases spanning the gap. The CDR3 spells CASSYRLGQPYNEQFF. The CDR3 DNA follows: TGTGCCAGCAGCTACCGCCTTGGGCAGCCTTACAATGAGCAGTTCTTC.

CDR3 region: CASSQVSSGNGYTF. The CDR3 nucleotides are TGTGCCAGCAGCCAAGTCTCCTCGGGTAATGGCTACACCTTC. V gene TRBV4-2 combines with J gene TRBJ1-2; the D is unclear. The germline CDR1 and CDR2 sequences are LGHNA and YNFKEQ. The V end was cut by 1 base, the J end by 6 bases, with 12 bases between. The CDR3 extends over 14 amino acids.

This clone was seen only a few times. V is TRBV19 and J is TRBJ1-1; possibly TRBD1 for D (6 bases). Germline lookup yields CDR1 LNHDA and CDR2 SQIVND (reference sequence). CDR3 length: 14 amino acids. Trimming shortened V by 3 bases and J by 1 base, and 9 bases separated the two germline ends. The CDR3 is CASSMQGQNTEAFF. CDR3 nucleotide sequence: TGTGCCAGTAGTATGCAGGGACAGAACACTGAAGCTTTCTTT.

The chain joins TRBV7-2 to TRBJ2-3; 12 positions agree with TRBD2. Unmatched junction bases numbered 5, after V lost 6 bases and J lost 4 bases. CDR1 and CDR2 from the germline V gene are SGHTA and FQGNSA. The CDR3 spans 15 residues. The CDR3 loop reads CASRLTSGGSDTQYF. The CDR3 DNA sequence: TGTGCCAGCAGATTGACTAGCGGGGGCTCAGATACGCAGTATTTT.

This clone was picked up one time. This chain connects TRBV5-1 to TRBJ2-7; a possible D gene is TRBD2 (5 bases). Trimming stripped 0 bases from V and 0 bases from J, with 10 bases between. Germline V gene data show CDR1 as SGHRS and CDR2 as YFSETQ. This CDR3 contains 15 residues. The CDR3 nucleotides read TGCGCCAGCAGCTTGGCCGACTACGGCTCCTACGAGCAGTACTTC. Its translation is CASSLADYGSYEQYF.

This chain connects TRBV7-6 to TRBJ2-2; 7 bases match TRBD1. The CDR3 is 15 residues long. In germline, CDR1 is SGHVS, CDR2 FNYEAQ. Trimming cost V 3 bases and J 5 bases; bases outside gene matches: 6. CDR3 loop: CASSFTGDETGELFF. CDR3 bases: TGTGCCAGCAGCTTTACAGGGGATGAAACCGGGGAGCTGTTTTTT.

The chain uses TRBV2 and TRBJ1-1; D possibly corresponds to TRBD1 (5 bases). This CDR3 spans 12 amino acids. Trimming stripped 11 bases from V and 0 bases from J, with 10 bases between. Germline-derived CDR1 and CDR2 are SNHLY and FYNNEI. The CDR3 coding sequence is TGTGCCGGGGGGATCCTGAACACTGAAGCTTTCTTT. Its translation is CAGGILNTEAFF.

This chain links TRBV27 with TRBJ2-3; 13 nucleotides align to TRBD2. This CDR3 has 16 amino acids. The J segment lost 8 bases and the V segment lost 5 bases, leaving 10 bases of the junction unmatched. Germline V gene sequence: CDR1 MNHEY, CDR2 SMNVEV (reference sequence). CDR3: CASSPPLAGGPGTQYF. CDR3 nucleotide sequence: TGTGCCAGCAGTCCTCCACTAGCGGGGGGGCCTGGTACGCAGTATTTT.

The chain has TRBV11-3 and TRBJ2-7; D perhaps matches TRBD2 (6 bases). CDR1 SGHNT and CDR2 YENEEA come from the germline V gene. This CDR3 spans 12 amino acids. The V end lost 5 bases, the J end lost 5 bases, and 10 bases lay between the germline ends. The CDR3: CASSGGGDEQYF. The CDR3 DNA sequence: TGTGCCAGCAGCGGCGGAGGGGACGAGCAGTACTTC.

This clone came up once. The chain joins TRBV12-5 to TRBJ1-5; TRBD1 aligns across 9 bases. V was clipped by 4 bases and J by 4 bases; unmatched bases: 8. Germline assignment: CDR1 LGHNT and CDR2 FRNRAP. This CDR3 is 16 amino acids long. The CDR3 DNA is TGTGCTAGTGGTTACACCACGGGACAGGGTAATCAGCCCCAGCATTTT. Its translation is CASGYTTGQGNQPQHF.

This chain connects TRBV6-5 to TRBJ2-2; D is possibly TRBD1 (6 bases). Germline loops: CDR1 MNHEY, CDR2 SVGAGI. Trimming removed 6 bases at V and 8 bases at J, with 10 bases between. The CDR3 length is 12 residues. CDR3 sequence (DNA): TGTGCCAGCAGCCTTGACAGGGGGGAGCTGTTTTTT. Translated: CASSLDRGELFF.

The chain has TRBV5-1 and TRBJ2-7, with TRBD1 identical over 8 bases. The CDR3 is 13 amino acids. Per the germline V gene, CDR1 is SGHRS and CDR2 is YFSETQ. V dropped 4 bases and J dropped 4; count of bases not matched to a gene: 4. The chain's CDR3 is CASSGRQGYEQYF. The CDR3 DNA reads as TGCGCCAGCAGCGGTAGACAGGGGTACGAGCAGTACTTC.

This clone was found once. The rearrangement links TRBV27 to TRBJ2-1, with 10 bases that match TRBD2. Germline V CDR1 and CDR2: MNHEY, SMNVEV (reference sequence). The CDR3 runs 15 residues. The junction had 10 bases not matched to a gene; V was cut back by 7 bases and J by 7 bases. CDR3: CASTEGLAGVNEQFF. The CDR3 DNA reads as TGTGCCAGCACCGAAGGCCTAGCGGGGGTAAATGAGCAGTTCTTC.

The chain combines TRBV5-1 with TRBJ2-7; perhaps TRBD2 as D (6 bases). V lost 4 bases, J lost 3 bases, and 26 bases lay in between. The CDR3 is 18 residues long. CDR1 and CDR2 (germline): SGHRS, YFSETQ. CDR3 sequence (DNA): TGCGCCAGCAGCGAACCCGGGACTGACATCTCTACGTTCTACGAGCAGTACTTC. Its protein is CASSEPGTDISTFYEQYF.

The gene calls are TRBV18 and TRBJ2-5, with 7 bases matching TRBD1. With 4 bases clipped from V and 1 base from J, the junction kept 9 bases outside the gene matches. This CDR3 is 16 amino acids long. CDR1 is KGHSH and CDR2 is LQKENI in the germline V gene. The DNA for the CDR3 is TGTGCCAGCTCACTCTACCGGGACAGAACCCAAGAGACCCAGTACTTC. Amino acid sequence: CASSLYRDRTQETQYF.